The table lists the clone carrying this T cell receptor beta chain with many counts. Antigen specificity is unknown. The data were taken from a study of Graves' ophthalmopathy and Graves' hyperthyroidism. Study results and limitations: A 13-signature model separated ophthalmopathy from stable hyperthyroidism, around 90% sensitivity, just over 80% specificity.

From RNA, the CDR3 regions of TCR beta chains were amplified and sequenced. Following a first-round RT-PCR that used HTBI primers, a second-round multiplex PCR was carried out. A single record per CDR3 protein comes from TCRdb applying MiXCR to the multiplex PCR reads. The repertoire holds approximately 1.2 million distinct CDR3 sequences, with approximately 35% as singletons. This receptor was identified in an adult man with Graves' hyperthyroidism. Sequenced: peripheral blood or thyroid tissue (not recorded which).

The CDR3 DNA reads TGTGCCAGTAGTGCCAGGGTTTCCGGGGAGCTGTTTTTT. Its protein is CASSARVSGELFF. The chain employs TRBV19 and TRBJ2-2, with D perhaps matching TRBD1 (5 bases). This CDR3 is 13 amino acids long. The germline V gene encodes CDR1 LNHDA and CDR2 SQIVND (reference sequence). V was cut by 5 bases and J by 6 bases, with 10 bases left in between.